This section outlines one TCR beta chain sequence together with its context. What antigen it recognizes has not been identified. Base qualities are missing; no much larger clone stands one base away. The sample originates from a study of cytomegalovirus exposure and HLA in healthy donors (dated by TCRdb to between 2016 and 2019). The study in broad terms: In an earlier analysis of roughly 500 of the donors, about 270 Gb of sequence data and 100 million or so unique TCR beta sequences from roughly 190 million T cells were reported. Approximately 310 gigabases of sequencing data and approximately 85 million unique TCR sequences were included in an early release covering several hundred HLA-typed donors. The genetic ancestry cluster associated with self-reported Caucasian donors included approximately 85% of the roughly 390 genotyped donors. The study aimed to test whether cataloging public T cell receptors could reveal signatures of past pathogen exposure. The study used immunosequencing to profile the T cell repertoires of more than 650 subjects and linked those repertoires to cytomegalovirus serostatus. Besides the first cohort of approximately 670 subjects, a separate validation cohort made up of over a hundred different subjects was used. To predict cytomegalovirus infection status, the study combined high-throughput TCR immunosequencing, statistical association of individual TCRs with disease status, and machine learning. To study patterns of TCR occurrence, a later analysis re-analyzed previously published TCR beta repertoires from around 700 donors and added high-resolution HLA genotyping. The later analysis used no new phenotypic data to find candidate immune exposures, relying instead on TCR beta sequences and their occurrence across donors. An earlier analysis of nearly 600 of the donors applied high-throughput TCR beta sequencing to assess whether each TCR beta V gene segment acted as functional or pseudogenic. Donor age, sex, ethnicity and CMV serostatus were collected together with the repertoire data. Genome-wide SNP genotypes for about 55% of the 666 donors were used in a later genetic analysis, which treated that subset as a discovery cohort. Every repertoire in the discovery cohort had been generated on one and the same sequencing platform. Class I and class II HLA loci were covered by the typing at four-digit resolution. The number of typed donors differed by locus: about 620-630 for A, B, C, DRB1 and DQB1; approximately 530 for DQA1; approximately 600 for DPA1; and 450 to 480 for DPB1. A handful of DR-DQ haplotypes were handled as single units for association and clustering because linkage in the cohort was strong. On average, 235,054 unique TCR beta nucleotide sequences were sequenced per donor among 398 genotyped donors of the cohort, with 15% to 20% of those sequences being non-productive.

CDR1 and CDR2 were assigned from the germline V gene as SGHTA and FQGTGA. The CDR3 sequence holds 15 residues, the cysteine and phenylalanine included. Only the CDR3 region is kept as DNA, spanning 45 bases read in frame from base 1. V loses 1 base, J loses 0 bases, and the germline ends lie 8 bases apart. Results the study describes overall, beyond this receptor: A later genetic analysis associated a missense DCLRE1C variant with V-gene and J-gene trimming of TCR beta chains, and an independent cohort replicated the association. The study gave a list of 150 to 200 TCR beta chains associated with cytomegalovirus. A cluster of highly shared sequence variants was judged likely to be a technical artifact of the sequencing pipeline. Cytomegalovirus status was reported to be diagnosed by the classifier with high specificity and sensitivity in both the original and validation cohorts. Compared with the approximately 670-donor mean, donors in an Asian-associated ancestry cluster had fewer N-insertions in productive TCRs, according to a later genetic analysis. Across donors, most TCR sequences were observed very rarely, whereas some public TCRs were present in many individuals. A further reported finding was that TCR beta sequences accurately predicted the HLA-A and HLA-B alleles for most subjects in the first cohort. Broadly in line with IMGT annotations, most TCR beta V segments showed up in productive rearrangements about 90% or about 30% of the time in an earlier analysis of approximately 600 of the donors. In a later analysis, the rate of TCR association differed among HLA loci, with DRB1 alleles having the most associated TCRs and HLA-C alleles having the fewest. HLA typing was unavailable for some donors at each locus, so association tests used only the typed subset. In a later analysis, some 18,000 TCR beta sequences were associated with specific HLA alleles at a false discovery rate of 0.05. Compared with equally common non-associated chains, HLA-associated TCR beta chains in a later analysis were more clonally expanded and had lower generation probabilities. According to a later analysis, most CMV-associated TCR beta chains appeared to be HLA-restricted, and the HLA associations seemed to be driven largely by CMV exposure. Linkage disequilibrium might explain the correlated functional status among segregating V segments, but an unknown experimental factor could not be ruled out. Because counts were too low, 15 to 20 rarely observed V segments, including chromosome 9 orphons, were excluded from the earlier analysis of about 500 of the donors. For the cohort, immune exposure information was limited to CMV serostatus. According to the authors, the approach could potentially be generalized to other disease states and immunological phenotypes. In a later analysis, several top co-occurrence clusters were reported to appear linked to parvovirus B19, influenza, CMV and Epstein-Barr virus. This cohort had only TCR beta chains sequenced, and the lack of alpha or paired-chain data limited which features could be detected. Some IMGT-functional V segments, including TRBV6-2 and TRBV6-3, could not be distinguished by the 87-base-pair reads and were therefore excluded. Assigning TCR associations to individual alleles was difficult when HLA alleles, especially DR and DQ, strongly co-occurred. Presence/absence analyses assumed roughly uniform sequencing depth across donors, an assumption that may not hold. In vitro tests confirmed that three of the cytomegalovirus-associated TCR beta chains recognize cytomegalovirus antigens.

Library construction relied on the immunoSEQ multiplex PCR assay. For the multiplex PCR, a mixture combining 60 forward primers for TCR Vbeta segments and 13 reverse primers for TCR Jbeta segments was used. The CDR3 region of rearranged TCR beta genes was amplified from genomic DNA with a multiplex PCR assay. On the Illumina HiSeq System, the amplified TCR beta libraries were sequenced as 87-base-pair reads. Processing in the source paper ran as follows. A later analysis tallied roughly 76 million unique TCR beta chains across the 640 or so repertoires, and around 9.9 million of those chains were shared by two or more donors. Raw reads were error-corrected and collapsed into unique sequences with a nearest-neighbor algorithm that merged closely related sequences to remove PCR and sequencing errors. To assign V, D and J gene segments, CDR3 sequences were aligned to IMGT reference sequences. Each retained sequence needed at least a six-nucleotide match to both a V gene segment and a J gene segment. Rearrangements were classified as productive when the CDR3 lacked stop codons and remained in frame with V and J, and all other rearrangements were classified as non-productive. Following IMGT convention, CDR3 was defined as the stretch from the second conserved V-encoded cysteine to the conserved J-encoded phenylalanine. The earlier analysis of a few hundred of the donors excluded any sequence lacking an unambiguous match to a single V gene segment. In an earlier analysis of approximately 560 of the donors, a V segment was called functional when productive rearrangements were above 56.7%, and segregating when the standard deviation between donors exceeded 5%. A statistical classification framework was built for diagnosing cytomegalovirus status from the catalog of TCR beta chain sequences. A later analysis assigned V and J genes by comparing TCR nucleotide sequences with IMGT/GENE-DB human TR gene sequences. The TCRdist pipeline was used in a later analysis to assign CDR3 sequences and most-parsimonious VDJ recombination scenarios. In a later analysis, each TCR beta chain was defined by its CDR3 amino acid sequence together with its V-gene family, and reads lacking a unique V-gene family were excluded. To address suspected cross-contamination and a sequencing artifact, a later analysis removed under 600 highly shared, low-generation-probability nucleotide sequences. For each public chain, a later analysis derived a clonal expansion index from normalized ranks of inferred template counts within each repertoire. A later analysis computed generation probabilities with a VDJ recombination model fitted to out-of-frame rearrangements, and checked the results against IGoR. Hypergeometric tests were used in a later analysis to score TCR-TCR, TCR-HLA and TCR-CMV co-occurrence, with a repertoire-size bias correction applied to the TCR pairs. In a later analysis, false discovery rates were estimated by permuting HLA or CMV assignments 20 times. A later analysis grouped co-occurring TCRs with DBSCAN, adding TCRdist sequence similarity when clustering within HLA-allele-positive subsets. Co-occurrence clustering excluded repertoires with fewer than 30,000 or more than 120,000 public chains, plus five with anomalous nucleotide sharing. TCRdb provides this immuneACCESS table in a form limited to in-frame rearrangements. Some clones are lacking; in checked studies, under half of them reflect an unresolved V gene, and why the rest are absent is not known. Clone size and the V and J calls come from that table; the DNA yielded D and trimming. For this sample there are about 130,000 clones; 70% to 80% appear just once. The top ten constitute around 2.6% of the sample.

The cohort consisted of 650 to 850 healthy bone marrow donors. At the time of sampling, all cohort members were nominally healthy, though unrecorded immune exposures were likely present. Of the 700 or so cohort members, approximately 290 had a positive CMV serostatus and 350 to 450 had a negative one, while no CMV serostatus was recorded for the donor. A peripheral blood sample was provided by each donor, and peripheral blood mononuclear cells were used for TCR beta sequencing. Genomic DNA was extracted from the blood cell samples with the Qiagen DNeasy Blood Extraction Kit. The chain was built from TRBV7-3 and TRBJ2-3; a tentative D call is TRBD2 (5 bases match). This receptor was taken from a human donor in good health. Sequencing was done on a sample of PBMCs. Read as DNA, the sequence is TGTGCCAGCAGCTTAATTAGGACTAGCACAGATACGCAGTATTTT. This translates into CASSLIRTSTDTQYF.